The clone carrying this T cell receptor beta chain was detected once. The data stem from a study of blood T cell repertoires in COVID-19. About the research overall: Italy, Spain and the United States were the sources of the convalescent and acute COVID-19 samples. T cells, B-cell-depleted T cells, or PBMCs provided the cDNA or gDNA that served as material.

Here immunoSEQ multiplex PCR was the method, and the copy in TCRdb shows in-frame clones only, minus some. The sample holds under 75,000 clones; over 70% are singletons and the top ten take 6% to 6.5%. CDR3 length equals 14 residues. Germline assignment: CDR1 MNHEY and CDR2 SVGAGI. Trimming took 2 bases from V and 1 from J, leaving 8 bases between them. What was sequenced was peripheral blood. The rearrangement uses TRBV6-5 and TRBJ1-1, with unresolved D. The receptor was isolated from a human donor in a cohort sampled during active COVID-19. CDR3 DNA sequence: TGTGCCAGCAGTTACGGGCATTCGAACACTGAAGCTTTCTTT. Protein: CASSYGHSNTEAFF.